This T cell receptor (beta chain) was recorded in a study of human T cells and chemical hapten exposure. Individual cDNA molecules (in the library) carried attached unique molecular identifiers. Authors' methods: Individual samples carried between roughly 23,224 and 700,000 TCRs, with 80,000 to 100,000 as the median. TCRdb passed the RACE reads through MiXCR, listing each CDR3 protein once. The V and J calls here are based on TCRdb, not the publication. The repertoire has more than 150,000 distinct CDR3 sequences, around 25% of them found once; the top ten carry 2% to 2.5%. Time point indicated: patch test 3, about 24 weeks after DPC sensitization. Sample treatment: therapeutic diphenylcyclopropenone sensitization with weekly scalp DPC. Unseparated into fractions, whole blood served as the source from which total RNA was extracted. Overall study findings and caveats: Significantly more large CDR3 similarity clusters were formed by expanded TCRs than by controls.

This clonotype was detected a few times. What it recognizes is unknown. V lost 1 base and J 6 bases, leaving 10 bases between the germline ends. Germline lookup yields CDR1 MGHRA and CDR2 YSYEKL. The CDR3 is 14 amino acids. The V and J genes are TRBV4-1 and TRBJ2-1; D might be TRBD2 (6 bases). This receptor was identified in a woman aged 35 to 49 with alopecia areata. Some clones in this sample may be carry-over from other donors' samples. This specimen was whole blood, taken in connection with sensitization to the hapten diphenylcyclopropenone (DPC). The CDR3 DNA is TGCGCCAGCAGCCAAGCAGGGAGGTTCAATGAGCAGTTCTTC. Protein product: CASSQAGRFNEQFF.